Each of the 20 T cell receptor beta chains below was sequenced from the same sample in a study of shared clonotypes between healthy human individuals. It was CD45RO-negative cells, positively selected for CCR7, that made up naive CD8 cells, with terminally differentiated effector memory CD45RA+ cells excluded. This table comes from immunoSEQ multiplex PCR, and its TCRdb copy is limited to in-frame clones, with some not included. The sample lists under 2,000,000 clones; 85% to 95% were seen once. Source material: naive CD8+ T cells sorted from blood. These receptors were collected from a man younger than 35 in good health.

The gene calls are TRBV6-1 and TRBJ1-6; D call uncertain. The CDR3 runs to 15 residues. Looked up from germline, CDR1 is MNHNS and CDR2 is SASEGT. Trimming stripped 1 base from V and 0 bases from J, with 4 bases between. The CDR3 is CASSEGSSYNSPLHF. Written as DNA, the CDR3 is TGTGCCAGCAGTGAAGGGAGCTCCTATAATTCACCCCTCCACTTT.

The CDR3, as DNA: TGTGCCAGCCGAAAGGGGGGGAGCAATCAGCCCCAGCATTTT. Translated, it gives CASRKGGSNQPQHF. This chain connects TRBV27 to TRBJ1-5; tentative D call: TRBD1 (6 bases). The length of the CDR3 is 14 residues. In germline, CDR1 is MNHEY, CDR2 SMNVEV (reference sequence). Trimming left V 8 bases short and J 1 base short, with 12 bases between.

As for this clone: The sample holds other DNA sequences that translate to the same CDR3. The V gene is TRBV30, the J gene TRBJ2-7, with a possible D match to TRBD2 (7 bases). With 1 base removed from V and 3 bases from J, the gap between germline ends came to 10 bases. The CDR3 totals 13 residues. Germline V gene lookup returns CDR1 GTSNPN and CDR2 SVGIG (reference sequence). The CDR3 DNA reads TGTGCCTGGAGTGCCGGGGGGCTCTACGAGCAGTACTTC. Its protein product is CAWSAGGLYEQYF.

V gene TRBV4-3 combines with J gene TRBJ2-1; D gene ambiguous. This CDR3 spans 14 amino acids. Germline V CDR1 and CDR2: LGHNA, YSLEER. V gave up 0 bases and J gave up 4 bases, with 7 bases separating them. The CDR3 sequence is CASSQDLGYNEQFF. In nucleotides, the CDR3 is TGCGCCAGCAGCCAAGATCTAGGATACAATGAGCAGTTCTTC.

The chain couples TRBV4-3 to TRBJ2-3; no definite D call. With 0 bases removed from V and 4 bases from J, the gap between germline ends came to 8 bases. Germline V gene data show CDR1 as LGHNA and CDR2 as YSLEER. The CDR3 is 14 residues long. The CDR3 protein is CASSQDGDADTQYF. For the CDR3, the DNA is TGCGCCAGCAGCCAAGACGGAGACGCAGATACGCAGTATTTT.

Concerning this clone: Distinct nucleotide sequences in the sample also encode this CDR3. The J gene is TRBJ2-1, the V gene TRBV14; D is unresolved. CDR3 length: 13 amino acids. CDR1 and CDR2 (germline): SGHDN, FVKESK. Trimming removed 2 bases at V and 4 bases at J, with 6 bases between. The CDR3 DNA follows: TGTGCCAGCAGCCAACCAACTTACAATGAGCAGTTCTTC. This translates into CASSQPTYNEQFF.

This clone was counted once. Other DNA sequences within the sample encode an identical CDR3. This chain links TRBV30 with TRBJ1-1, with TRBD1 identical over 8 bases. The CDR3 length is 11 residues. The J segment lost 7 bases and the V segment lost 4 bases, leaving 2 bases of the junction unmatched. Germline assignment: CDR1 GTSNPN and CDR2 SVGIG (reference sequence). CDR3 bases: TGTGCCTGGACAGGGGGCATTGAAGCTTTCTTT. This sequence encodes CAWTGGIEAFF.

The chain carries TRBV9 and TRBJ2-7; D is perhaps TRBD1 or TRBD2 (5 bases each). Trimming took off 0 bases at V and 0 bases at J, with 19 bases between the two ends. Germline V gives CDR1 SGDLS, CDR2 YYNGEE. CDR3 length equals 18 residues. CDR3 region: CASSVAGDPSWGSYEQYF. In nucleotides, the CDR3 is TGTGCCAGCAGCGTAGCTGGGGACCCATCTTGGGGCTCCTACGAGCAGTACTTC.

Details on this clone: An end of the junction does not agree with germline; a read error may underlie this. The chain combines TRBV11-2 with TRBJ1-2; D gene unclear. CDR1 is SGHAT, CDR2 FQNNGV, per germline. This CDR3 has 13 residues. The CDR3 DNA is TGTGCCAGCAGCGTAGATGGGGACTATGGCTACACCTTC. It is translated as CASSVDGDYGYTF.

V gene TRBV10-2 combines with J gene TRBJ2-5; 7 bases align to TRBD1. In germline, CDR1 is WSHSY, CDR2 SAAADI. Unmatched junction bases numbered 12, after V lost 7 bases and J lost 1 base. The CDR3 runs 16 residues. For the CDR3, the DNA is TGCGCCAGCACCCCCCGGACAGGAGATATCCAAGAGACCCAGTACTTC. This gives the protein CASTPRTGDIQETQYF.

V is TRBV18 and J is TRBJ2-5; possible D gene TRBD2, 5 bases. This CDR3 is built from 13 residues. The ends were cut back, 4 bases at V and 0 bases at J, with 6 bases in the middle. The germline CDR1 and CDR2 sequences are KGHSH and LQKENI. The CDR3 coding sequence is TGTGCCAGCTCACGGGAGTACCAAGAGACCCAGTACTTC. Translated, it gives CASSREYQETQYF.

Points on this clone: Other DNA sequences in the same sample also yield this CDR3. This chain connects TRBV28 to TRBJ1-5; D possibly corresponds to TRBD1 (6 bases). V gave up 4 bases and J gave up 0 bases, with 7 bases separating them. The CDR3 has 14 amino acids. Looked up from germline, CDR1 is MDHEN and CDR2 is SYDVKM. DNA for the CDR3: TGTGCCAGCAGTTCCAGGGGTAGCAATCAGCCCCAGCATTTT. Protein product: CASSSRGSNQPQHF.

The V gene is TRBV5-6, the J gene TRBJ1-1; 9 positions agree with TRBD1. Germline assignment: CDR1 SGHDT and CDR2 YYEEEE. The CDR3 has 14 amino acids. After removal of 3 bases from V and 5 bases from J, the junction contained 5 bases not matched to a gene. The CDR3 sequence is CASSWDRVTTEAFF. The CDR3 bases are TGTGCCAGCAGCTGGGACAGGGTGACAACTGAAGCTTTCTTT.

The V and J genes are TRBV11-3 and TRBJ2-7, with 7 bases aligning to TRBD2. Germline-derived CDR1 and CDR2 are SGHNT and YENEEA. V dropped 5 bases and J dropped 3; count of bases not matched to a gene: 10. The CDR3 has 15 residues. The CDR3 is CASSREEDLHYEQYF. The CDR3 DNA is TGTGCCAGCAGCCGGGAGGAGGACCTTCACTACGAGCAGTACTTC.

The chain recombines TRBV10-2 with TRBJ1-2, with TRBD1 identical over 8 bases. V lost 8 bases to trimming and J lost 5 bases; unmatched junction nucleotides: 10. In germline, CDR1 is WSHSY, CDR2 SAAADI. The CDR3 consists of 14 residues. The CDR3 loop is CASASTGEEYGYTF. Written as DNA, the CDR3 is TGCGCCAGCGCTTCGACAGGGGAGGAGTATGGCTACACCTTC.

CDR3 bases: TGTGCCAGCAGTTACTCGGAGGGTAGTAGGACTGAAGCTTTCTTT. It specifies CASSYSEGSRTEAFF. V gene TRBV6-5 combines with J gene TRBJ1-1, with unresolved D. The CDR3 has 15 amino acids. The V end lost 0 bases, the J end lost 5 bases, and 13 bases lay between the germline ends. Per germline, CDR1 MNHEY and CDR2 SVGAGI.

DNA for the CDR3: TGTGCCAGCAGTCCTACGAGAATTGACACAAGCTATGGCTACACCTTC. Its translation: CASSPTRIDTSYGYTF. The chain recombines TRBV6-4 with TRBJ1-2; D remains ambiguous. V shed 5 bases and J shed 4 bases, with 20 bases lying between them. This CDR3 has 16 residues. Looked up from germline, CDR1 is MRHNA and CDR2 is SNTAGT.

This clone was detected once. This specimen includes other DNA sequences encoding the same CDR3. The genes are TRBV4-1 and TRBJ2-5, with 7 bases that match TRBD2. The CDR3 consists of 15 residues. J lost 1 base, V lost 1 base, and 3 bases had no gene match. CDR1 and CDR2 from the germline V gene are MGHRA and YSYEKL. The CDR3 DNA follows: TGCGCCAGCAGCCAAGTCCCGGGGGGCCAAGAGACCCAGTACTTC. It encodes CASSQVPGGQETQYF.

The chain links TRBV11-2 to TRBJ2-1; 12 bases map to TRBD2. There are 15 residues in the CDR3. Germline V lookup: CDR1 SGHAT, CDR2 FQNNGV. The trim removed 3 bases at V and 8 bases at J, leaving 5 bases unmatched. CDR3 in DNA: TGTGCCAGCAGCTTTCTAGCGGGAGGGCCCGATGAGCAGTTCTTC. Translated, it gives CASSFLAGGPDEQFF.

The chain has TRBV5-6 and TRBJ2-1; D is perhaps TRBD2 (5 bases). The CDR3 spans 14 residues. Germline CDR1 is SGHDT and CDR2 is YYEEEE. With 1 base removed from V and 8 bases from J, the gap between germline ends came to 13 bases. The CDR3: CASSLNPGGYEQFF. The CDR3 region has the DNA TGTGCCAGCAGCTTGAATCCAGGAGGCTATGAGCAGTTCTTC.